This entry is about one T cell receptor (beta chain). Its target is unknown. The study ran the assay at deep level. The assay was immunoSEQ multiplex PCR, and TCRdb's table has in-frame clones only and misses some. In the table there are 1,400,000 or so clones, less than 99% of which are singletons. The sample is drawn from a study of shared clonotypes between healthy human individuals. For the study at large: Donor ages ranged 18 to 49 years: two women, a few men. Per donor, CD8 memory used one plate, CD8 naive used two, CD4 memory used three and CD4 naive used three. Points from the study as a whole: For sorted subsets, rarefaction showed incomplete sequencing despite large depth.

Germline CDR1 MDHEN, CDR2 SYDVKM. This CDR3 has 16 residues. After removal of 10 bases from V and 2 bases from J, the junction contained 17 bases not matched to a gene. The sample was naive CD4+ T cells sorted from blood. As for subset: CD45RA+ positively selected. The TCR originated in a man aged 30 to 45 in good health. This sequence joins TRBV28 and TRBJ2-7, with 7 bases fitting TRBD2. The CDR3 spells CATRSGSATSPYEQYF. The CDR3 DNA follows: TGTGCCACCAGATCAGGGAGCGCGACTAGCCCCTACGAGCAGTACTTC.